This entry describes one T cell receptor beta chain. Each donor was healthy, and each was a bone marrow donor. The record originates from a study of cytomegalovirus exposure and HLA in healthy donors. Overall study context: Within the Caucasian-associated ancestry cluster were under 85% of the approximately 390 genotyped donors.

Both 60 Vbeta primers and 13 Jbeta primers went into the PCR. As originally analysed: A later analysis counted about 80 million unique TCR beta chains, some 11 million shared. The protocol was immunoSEQ multiplex PCR, while the TCRdb copy is restricted to in-frame clones and leaves out a portion. The V and J calls and the clone size are those of that table, but D and trimming were determined from the DNA. Of 100,000 or so clones listed, about 70% are singletons. The length of the CDR3 is 14 residues. Trimming took off 4 bases at V and 3 bases at J, with 11 bases between the two ends. Germline CDR1 reads SGHNT; CDR2 reads YYREEE (reference sequence).

The rearrangement uses TRBV5-4 and TRBJ1-3; D may be TRBD1 (5 bases). The sample consisted of PBMCs. The receptor's source is a young man in good health and CMV-seronegative. CDR3 in DNA: TGTGCCAGCAGCGCTGGAGGGGTTGGAAACACCATATATTTT. Amino acids: CASSAGGVGNTIYF.